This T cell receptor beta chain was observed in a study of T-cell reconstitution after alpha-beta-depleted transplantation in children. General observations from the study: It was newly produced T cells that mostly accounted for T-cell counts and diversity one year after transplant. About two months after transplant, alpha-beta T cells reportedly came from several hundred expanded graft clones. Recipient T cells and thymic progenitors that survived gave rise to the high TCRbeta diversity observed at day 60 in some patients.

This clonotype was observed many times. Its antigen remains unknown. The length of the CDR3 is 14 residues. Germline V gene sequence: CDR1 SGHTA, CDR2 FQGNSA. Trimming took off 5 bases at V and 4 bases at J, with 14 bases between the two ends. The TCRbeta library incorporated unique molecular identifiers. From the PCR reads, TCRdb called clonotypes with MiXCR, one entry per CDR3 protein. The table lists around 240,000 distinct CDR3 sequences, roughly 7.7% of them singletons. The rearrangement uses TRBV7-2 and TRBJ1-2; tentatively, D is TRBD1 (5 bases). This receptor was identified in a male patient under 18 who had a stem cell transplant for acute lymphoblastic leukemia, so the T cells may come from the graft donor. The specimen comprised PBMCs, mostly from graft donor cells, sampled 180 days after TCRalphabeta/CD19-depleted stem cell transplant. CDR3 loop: CASSPSRDGYGYTF. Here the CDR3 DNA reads TGTGCCAGCAGCCCTAGCAGGGATGGCTATGGCTACACCTTC.